The clone carrying this TCR beta chain was seen just once. The source of the sample is a study of control samples from healthy donors and cancer patients. Profiled with immunoSEQ multiplex PCR; TCRdb holds only in-frame clones, not every one. The table lists 130,000 or so clones, approximately 91% of them singletons, with about 3.2% in the top ten. This TCR was recovered from a man aged 50 or older in good health. Sequenced: blood.

CDR3 nucleotides: TGTGCCAGCAGCCCGGTGCCTTCCTACAATGAGCAGTTCTTC. Amino acids: CASSPVPSYNEQFF. This chain joins TRBV4-2 and TRBJ2-1; unclear D gene. This CDR3 is 14 amino acids long. Germline CDR1 is LGHNA and CDR2 is YNFKEQ. V was trimmed by 4 bases and J by 1 base, leaving 8 bases between them.